The clone carrying this T cell receptor (beta chain) was found a few times. Sequencing was performed with immunoSEQ multiplex PCR; in TCRdb, only in-frame clones are kept and a portion is missing. The data hold approximately 90,000 clones, with under 90% observed a single time. The record originates from a study of control samples from healthy donors and cancer patients. Trimming removed 2 bases at V and 5 bases at J, with 16 bases between. Germline V gives CDR1 ENHRY, CDR2 SYGVKD. The CDR3 contains 15 residues. This chain uses TRBV10-3 with TRBJ2-7; D may be TRBD2 (7 bases). The sequencing input was blood. The sequence was collected from a woman between 40 and 50 years old in good health. The DNA of the CDR3 is TGTGCCATCAGTGAGAACCGGGGAGGGGGGCACGAGCAGTACTTC. This codes for CAISENRGGGHEQYF.